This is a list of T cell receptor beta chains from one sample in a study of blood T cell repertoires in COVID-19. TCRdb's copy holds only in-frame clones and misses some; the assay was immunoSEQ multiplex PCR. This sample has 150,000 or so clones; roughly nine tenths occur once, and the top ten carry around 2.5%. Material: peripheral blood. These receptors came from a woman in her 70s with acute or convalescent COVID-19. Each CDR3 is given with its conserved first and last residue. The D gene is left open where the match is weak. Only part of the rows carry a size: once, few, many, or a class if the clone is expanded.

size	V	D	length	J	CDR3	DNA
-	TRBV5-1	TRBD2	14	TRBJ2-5	CASGRLAAPETQYF	TGCGCCAGCGGCAGACTAGCGGCCCCAGAGACCCAGTACTTC
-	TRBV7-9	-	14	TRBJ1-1	CASSLRQENTEAFF	TGTGCCAGCAGCTTAAGACAGGAGAACACTGAAGCTTTCTTT
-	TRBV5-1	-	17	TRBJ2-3	CASSPRRRGTTSDTQYF	TGCGCCAGCAGCCCCCGACGTAGGGGGACCACTTCAGATACGCAGTATTTT
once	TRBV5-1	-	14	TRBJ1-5	CASSTGRGNQPQHF	TGCGCCAGCAGCACAGGTAGGGGCAATCAGCCCCAGCATTTT
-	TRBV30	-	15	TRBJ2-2	CAWRGASLNTGELFF	TGTGCCTGGAGGGGCGCAAGCTTGAACACCGGGGAGCTGTTTTTT
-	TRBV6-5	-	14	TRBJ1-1	CASSPTWGLTEAFF	TGTGCCAGCAGCCCGACATGGGGACTCACTGAAGCTTTCTTT
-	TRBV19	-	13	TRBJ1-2	CASTLKGHYGYTF	TGTGCCAGTACCCTAAAGGGGCACTATGGCTACACCTTC
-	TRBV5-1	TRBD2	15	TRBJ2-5	CASSPGLAGGETQYF	TGCGCCAGCAGCCCCGGACTAGCAGGAGGAGAGACCCAGTACTTC
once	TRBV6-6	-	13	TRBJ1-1	CASSVLMNTEAFF	TGTGCCAGCAGTGTACTCATGAACACTGAAGCTTTCTTT
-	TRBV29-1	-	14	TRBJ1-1	CSGTRRGLNTEAFF	TGCAGCGGGACGAGGCGGGGATTGAACACTGAAGCTTTCTTT
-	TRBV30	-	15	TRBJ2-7	CAWSPEDSASYEQYF	TGTGCCTGGAGCCCCGAGGACAGTGCCTCCTACGAGCAGTACTTC
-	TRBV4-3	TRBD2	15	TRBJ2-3	CASSQESRGGYTQYF	TGCGCCAGCAGCCAAGAGTCCCGGGGGGGCTATACGCAGTATTTT
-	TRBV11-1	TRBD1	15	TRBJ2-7	CASSLQGGSPYEQYF	TGTGCCAGCAGCCTACAGGGGGGTAGCCCCTACGAGCAGTACTTC
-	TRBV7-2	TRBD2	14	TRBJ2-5	CASSLGLAEETQYF	TGTGCCAGCAGCTTAGGACTAGCGGAAGAGACCCAGTACTTC
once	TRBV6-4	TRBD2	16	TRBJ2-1	CASSERTSGGGYEQFF	TGTGCCAGCAGTGAACGGACTAGCGGGGGTGGTTATGAGCAGTTCTTC
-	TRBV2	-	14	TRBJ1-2	CASAGGRTSYGYTF	TGTGCCAGCGCTGGGGGCAGAACCTCCTATGGCTACACCTTC
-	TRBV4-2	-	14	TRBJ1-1	CASSRGAGETEAFF	TGTGCCAGCAGCCGCGGTGCAGGGGAGACTGAAGCTTTCTTT
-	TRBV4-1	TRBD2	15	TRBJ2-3	CASSLGLASTDTQYF	TGCGCCAGCAGCCTGGGACTAGCGAGCACAGATACGCAGTATTTT
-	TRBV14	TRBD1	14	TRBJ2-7	CASRPGTGIYEQYF	TGTGCCAGCAGACCAGGGACAGGGATCTACGAGCAGTACTTC
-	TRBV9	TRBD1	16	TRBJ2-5	CASSTRDRGNQETQYF	TGTGCCAGCAGCACACGGGACAGGGGAAACCAAGAGACCCAGTACTTC
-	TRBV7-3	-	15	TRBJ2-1	CASRLSGLRTNEQFF	TGTGCCAGCAGACTTTCGGGACTCAGAACGAATGAGCAGTTCTTC
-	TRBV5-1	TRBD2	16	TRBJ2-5	CASSSGTSGPQETQYF	TGCGCCAGCAGCTCAGGGACTAGCGGGCCCCAAGAGACCCAGTACTTC
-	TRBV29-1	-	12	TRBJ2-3	CSVIGLSDTQYF	TGCAGCGTTATTGGACTTTCAGATACGCAGTATTTT
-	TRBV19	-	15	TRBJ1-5	CASSITGVSNQPQHF	TGTGCCAGTAGTATAACCGGTGTTAGCAATCAGCCCCAGCATTTT
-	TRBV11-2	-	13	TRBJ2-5	CASSPPTGETQYF	TGTGCCAGCAGCCCCCCCACAGGGGAGACCCAGTACTTC
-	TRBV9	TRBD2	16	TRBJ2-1	CASSVEGRGSSDEQFF	TGTGCCAGCAGCGTAGAGGGGCGGGGGAGCTCCGATGAGCAGTTCTTC
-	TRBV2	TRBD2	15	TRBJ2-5	CASSEKGLNIETQYF	TGTGCCAGCAGTGAAAAGGGACTAAACATAGAGACCCAGTACTTC
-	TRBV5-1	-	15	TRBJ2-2	CASSLLRVNTGELFF	TGCGCCAGCAGCTTGCTCAGGGTGAACACCGGGGAGCTGTTTTTT
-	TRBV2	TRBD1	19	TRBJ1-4	CASSPRGQGRPRVNEKLFF	TGTGCCAGCAGCCCTCGGGGACAGGGGCGCCCTAGGGTTAATGAAAAACTGTTTTTT
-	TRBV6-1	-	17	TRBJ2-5	CASSERHLGPSQETQYF	TGTGCCAGCAGTGAACGGCACCTGGGCCCATCCCAAGAGACCCAGTACTTC
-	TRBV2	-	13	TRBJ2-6	CASTISGANVLTF	TGTGCCAGCACTATATCTGGGGCCAACGTCCTGACTTTC
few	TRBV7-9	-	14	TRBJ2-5	CASSSSLVQETQYF	TGTGCCAGCAGCTCCAGTTTGGTCCAAGAGACCCAGTACTTC
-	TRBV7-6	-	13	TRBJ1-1	CASRGQMNTEAFF	TGTGCCAGCAGAGGACAGATGAACACTGAAGCTTTCTTT
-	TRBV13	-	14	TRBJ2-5	CASSLDTNQETQYF	TGTGCCAGCAGCTTGGACACCAACCAAGAGACCCAGTACTTC
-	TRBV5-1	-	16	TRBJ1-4	CASSLGPGQGGEKLFF	TGCGCCAGCAGCTTGGGGCCAGGGCAGGGCGGAGAAAAACTGTTTTTT
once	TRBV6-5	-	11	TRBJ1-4	CASSYQGKLFF	TGTGCCAGCAGTTACCAGGGAAAACTGTTTTTT
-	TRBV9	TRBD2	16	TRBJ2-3	CASSRTSGGRTDTQYF	TGTGCCAGCAGTCGGACTAGCGGGGGGCGCACAGATACGCAGTATTTT
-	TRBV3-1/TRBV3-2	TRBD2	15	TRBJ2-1	CASSQVLAANNEQFF	TGTGCCAGCAGCCAAGTACTAGCGGCTAACAATGAGCAGTTCTTC
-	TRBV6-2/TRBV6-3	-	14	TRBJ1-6	CASSREGQVSPLHF	TGTGCCAGCAGTCGAGAGGGCCAGGTTTCACCCCTCCACTTT
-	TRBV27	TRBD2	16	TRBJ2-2	CASSYGLATGSGELFF	TGTGCCAGCAGTTACGGACTAGCCACGGGGAGCGGGGAGCTGTTTTTT
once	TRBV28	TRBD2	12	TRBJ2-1	CASSLLRGFNFF	TGTGCCAGCAGTTTATTGCGGGGGTTTAACTTCTTC
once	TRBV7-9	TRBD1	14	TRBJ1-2	CASSQGTVIGGYTF	TGTGCCAGCAGCCAAGGGACAGTTATAGGCGGCTACACCTTC
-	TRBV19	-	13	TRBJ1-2	CASYGIQFRGYTF	TGTGCCTCCTACGGGATCCAGTTCCGGGGCTACACCTTC
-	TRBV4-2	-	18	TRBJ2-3	CASSQLGLTEPSTDTQYF	TGTGCCAGCAGCCAACTGGGACTCACAGAGCCTAGCACAGATACGCAGTATTTT
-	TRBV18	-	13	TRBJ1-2	CASSPLDSYGYTF	TGTGCCAGCTCACCATTAGATTCGTATGGCTACACCTTC
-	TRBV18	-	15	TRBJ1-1	CASSPNGGGSTEAFF	TGTGCCAGCTCACCGAATGGGGGAGGGAGCACTGAAGCTTTCTTT
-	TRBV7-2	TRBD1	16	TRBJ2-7	CASSLVEGQARYEQYF	TGTGCCAGCAGCTTAGTCGAGGGACAGGCACGCTACGAGCAGTACTTC
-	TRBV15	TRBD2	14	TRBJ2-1	CATMLAGGYNEQFF	TGTGCCACCATGCTAGCGGGGGGTTACAATGAGCAGTTCTTC
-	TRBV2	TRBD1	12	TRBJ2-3	CASGQGTDTQYF	TGTGCCAGCGGACAGGGTACAGATACGCAGTATTTT
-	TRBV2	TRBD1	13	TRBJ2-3	CASNDRGRDTQYF	TGTGCCAGCAATGACAGGGGCCGCGATACGCAGTATTTT
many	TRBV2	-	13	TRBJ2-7	CASGTVFSYEQYF	TGTGCCAGCGGTACGGTGTTCTCCTACGAGCAGTACTTC